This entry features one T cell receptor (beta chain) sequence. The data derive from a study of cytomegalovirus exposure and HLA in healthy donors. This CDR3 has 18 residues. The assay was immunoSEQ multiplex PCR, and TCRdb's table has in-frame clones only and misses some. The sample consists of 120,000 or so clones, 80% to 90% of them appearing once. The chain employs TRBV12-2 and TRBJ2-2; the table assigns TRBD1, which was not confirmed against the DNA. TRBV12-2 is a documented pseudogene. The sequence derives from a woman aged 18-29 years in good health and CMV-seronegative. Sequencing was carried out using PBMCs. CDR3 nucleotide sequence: TGTGCAACACTCGGGACAGGGGACTTCTCTGGGTACACCGGGGAGCTGTTTTTT. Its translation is CATLGTGDFSGYTGELFF.